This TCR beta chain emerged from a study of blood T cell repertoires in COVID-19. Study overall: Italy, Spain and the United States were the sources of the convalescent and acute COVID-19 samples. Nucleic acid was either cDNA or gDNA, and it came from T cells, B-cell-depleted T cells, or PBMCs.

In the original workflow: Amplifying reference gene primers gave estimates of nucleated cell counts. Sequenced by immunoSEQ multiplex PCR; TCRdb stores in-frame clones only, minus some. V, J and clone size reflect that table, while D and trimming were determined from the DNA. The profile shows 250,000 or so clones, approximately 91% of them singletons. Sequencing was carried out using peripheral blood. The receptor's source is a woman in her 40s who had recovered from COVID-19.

CDR3 sequence: CSVEGTSGSLDTQYF. In nucleotides, the CDR3 is TGCAGCGTTGAAGGGACTAGCGGGAGTTTAGATACGCAGTATTTT. This sequence joins TRBV29-1 and TRBJ2-3; TRBD2 matches 13 bases. With V trimmed by 1 base and J by 5 bases, 3 bases remained unmatched. CDR1 is SQVTM, CDR2 ANQGSEA, per germline. There are 15 residues in the CDR3.